Listed below are T cell receptor beta chains from one sample, sequenced in a study of cytomegalovirus exposure and HLA in healthy donors. The protocol was immunoSEQ multiplex PCR, while the TCRdb copy is restricted to in-frame clones and leaves out a portion. The table gives around 100,000 clones; the top ten clones make up about 6.8% of it. Sequenced: PBMCs. Receptor source: a middle-aged man in good health and CMV-seropositive. Each CDR3 is given without its conserved first and last residue.

TRBV29-1	11	NA	SVGQATSYEQY
TRBV5-4	14	TRBJ2-7	ASSSTSLGSSYEQY
TRBV5-1	12	TRBJ2-7	ASSPGQGGYEQY
TRBV9	11	TRBJ1-2	ASSDRGRGGYT
TRBV7-6	16	TRBJ2-1	ASSYKGLAGVTDNEQF
TRBV5-1	17	TRBJ2-3	ASSLPLHSGRSNTDTQY
TRBV19	14	TRBJ1-1	ASSTTPGGGWTEAF
TRBV7-9	13	TRBJ1-4	ASSQGGSGDEKLF
TRBV29-1	12	TRBJ2-6	SVELGVGANVLT
TRBV2	11	TRBJ1-2	ASSGRALYGYT
TRBV5-8	16	TRBJ2-7	ASSILAGAYKGSYEQY